The source of this T cell receptor beta chain is a study of siplizumab effects on memory and regulatory T cells. General study findings and limits: Unstimulated subsets accounted for the mapping of only a minor share of the clones that were alloreactive.

The method was immunoSEQ multiplex PCR; TCRdb's version includes in-frame clones alone and lacks a portion of them. Of roughly 100,000 clones in the sample, 80% to 95% were seen once. This clone was found once. Its cognate antigen is unknown. Sequencing used non-Treg CD4+ T cells sorted from blood. The source is a human donor in good health.

CDR3 in DNA: TGTGCCAGCAGCCAGTCGCTCTTGGGGGGCACTGAAGCTTTCTTT. It codes for CASSQSLLGGTEAFF. V usage is TRBV14 and J usage is TRBJ1-1; possibly TRBD1 for D (5 bases). This CDR3 spans 15 amino acids. V was trimmed by 3 bases and J by 4 bases, leaving 15 bases between them. CDR1 SGHDN and CDR2 FVKESK come from the germline V gene.